The T cell receptor (beta chain) described here comes from a study of T cells in Graves' hyperthyroidism and ophthalmopathy. Researchers amplified the TCR beta CDR3 regions from RNA transcripts. An initial round of RT-PCR targeting the TCR CDR3 relied on the HTBI primer set. Using its own MiXCR run on the multiplex PCR reads, TCRdb lists one record per CDR3 protein. The data contain hundreds of thousands of distinct CDR3 sequences, around 42% of them seen just once; the ten biggest clones take up 8.2%. Based on clinical symptoms, serum thyroxine and TRAb, thyroid ultrasound and orbital computed tomography, diagnoses were reached. V lost 1 base, J lost 7 bases, and 8 bases lay in between. CDR3 size: 12 residues. Germline values: CDR1 LNHNV, CDR2 YYDKDF (reference sequence). With regard to this clonotype: Its antigen is undetermined.

General study points: Blood held most thyroid clonotypes expanded above 0.001 frequency.

The chain links TRBV15 to TRBJ2-7; D possibly corresponds to TRBD2 (5 bases). The clonotype comes from a woman under 30 with Graves' hyperthyroidism. Sequenced input: peripheral blood or thyroid tissue (not recorded which). The CDR3 sequence: CATSRGPGEQYF. The DNA for the CDR3 is TGTGCCACCAGCAGAGGGCCGGGGGAGCAGTACTTC. The full variable domain, its missing parts supplied by reference TRBV15 and TRBJ2-7, is DAMVIQNPRYQVTQFGKPVTLSCSQTLNHNVMYWYQQKSSQAPKLLFHYYDKDFNNEADTPDNFQSRRPNTSFCFLDIRSPGLGDTAMYLCATSRGPGEQYFGPGTRLTVT.